The source of this TCR beta chain is a study of shared clonotypes between healthy human individuals. Overall study findings and caveats: When naive CD4 clonotypes were compared across a few donors, approximately 5% were shared. Tissue TCR repertoires likely differ from these blood-only repertoires.

Only in-frame clones appear in the TCRdb table, and some are missing; sequencing was by immunoSEQ multiplex PCR. The data show 200,000 to 250,000 clones, about 65% seen once. Note on this clone: Its antigen is not known.

This sequence originates from a man under 40 in good health. Sequencing input: memory CD4+ T cells sorted from blood. Subset here: CD45RA-negative fraction.

The CDR3 spells CASSFTSGRALYEQYF. DNA of the CDR3: TGCGCCAGCAGCTTCACTAGCGGGAGGGCCCTCTACGAGCAGTACTTC. The rearrangement uses TRBV5-1 and TRBJ2-7; 13 bases map to TRBD2. The V segment lost 2 bases and the J segment 3 bases; nucleotides outside the gene matches: 5. Germline-derived CDR1 and CDR2 are SGHRS and YFSETQ. This CDR3 region has 16 residues.